One T cell receptor (beta chain) is described in this entry. The repertoire was sequenced with immunoSEQ multiplex PCR; TCRdb's copy has only in-frame clones and lacks some. The table includes around 82,000 clones, about 88% detected once. This CDR3 has 13 residues. Germline CDR1 SGHAT, CDR2 FQDESV (reference sequence). The entry originates in a study of OX40 agonist ivuxolimab in advanced cancers. In the study overall: A mean age of around 60 years, range about 23 to 80, was recorded, and more than 80% were male.

The receptor comes from an adult with an advanced solid tumor such as melanoma, head and neck, liver or kidney cancer. The gene calls are TRBV11-1 and TRBJ2-5; D is unresolved. The DNA end lines up better with TRBJ2-7; the J call may be wrong. The sample here was CD4+ or CD8+ T cells sorted from blood, taken in a trial of the OX40 agonist ivuxolimab. In nucleotides, the CDR3 is TGTGCCAGCAGCTTAGGCAGAGACTACGAGCAGTACTTC. This sequence encodes CASSLGRDYEQYF.